This T cell receptor beta chain was sequenced for a study of technical replicates of blood from a few donors. V dropped 7 bases and J dropped 6; count of bases not matched to a gene: 14. CDR1 SNHLY and CDR2 FYNNEI come from the germline V gene. The CDR3 length is 15 residues. Only in-frame clones appear in the TCRdb table, and some are missing; sequencing was by immunoSEQ multiplex PCR. The repertoire holds over 70,000 clones, with nearly 98% as singletons. The sequence was collected from a human donor in good health. The V gene is TRBV2, the J gene TRBJ1-1; TRBD1 aligns across 7 bases. Sequencing used T cells isolated from PBMCs. DNA for the CDR3: TGTGCCAGCACCAGCCTCGACAGGGCGATGGCTGAAGCTTTCTTT. Protein: CASTSLDRAMAEAFF.